The clone carrying this T cell receptor (beta chain) was seen at least ten times. Its antigen is currently unknown. This CDR3 has 14 residues. From germline, CDR1 is SGHTA and CDR2 FQGNSA. V lost 5 bases and J 12 bases, leaving 20 bases between the germline ends. Unique molecular identifiers were built into the TCR beta cDNA libraries. There were roughly 0.95 to 11 million T cells, and 450,000 to 550,000 cDNA molecules came from them. In TCRdb, the PCR reads were re-called with MiXCR into one record per CDR3 protein. The sample has some 260,000 distinct CDR3 sequences, less than 40% seen once. This specimen belongs to a study of post-analysis software for immune sequencing data. Study at large: Recorded subtypes: relapsing-remitting, secondary progressive, progressive-relapsing; some patients unannotated. Regarding the study as a whole: There was significantly lower normalized Chao1 diversity in multiple sclerosis patients than in controls. The F measure placed samples prepared in the same batch into strongly shared clusters. The five TRBV segments detected at higher frequency in patients than in controls included TRBV5-6, TRBV5-1 and TRBV20-1.

This chain joins TRBV7-2 and TRBJ2-1; D may match TRBD1 or TRBD2 (5 bases each). The specimen was blood. The sequence derives from a girl aged 5 to 17 with multiple sclerosis. The CDR3 bases are TGTGCCAGCAGCCCCCGGGGCCTAGGTGACGGGCAGTTCTTC. As protein: CASSPRGLGDGQFF. The full variable domain, completed using reference TRBV7-2 and TRBJ2-1, is GAGVSQSPSNKVTEKGKDVELRCDPISGHTALYWYRQSLGQGLEFLIYFQGNSAPDKSGLPSDRFSAERTGGSVSTLTIQRTQQEDSAVYLCASSPRGLGDGQFFGPGTRLTVL.